One sample yielded the 26 T cell receptor beta chains listed below, sequenced in a study of blood T cell repertoires in COVID-19. Libraries were prepared by immunoSEQ multiplex PCR; TCRdb keeps only in-frame clonotypes and omits some of them. The data hold 270,000 or so clones, with around nine tenths observed a single time. The specimen was PBMCs or T cells enriched from blood (not recorded which). The origin of the receptors is a woman younger than 35 who had recovered from COVID-19.

The chain links TRBV5-1 to TRBJ2-3, with D possibly being TRBD2 (5 bases). Germline V gives CDR1 SGHRS, CDR2 YFSETQ. The CDR3 consists of 15 residues. Trimming stripped 0 bases from V and 4 bases from J, with 12 bases between. DNA for the CDR3: TGCGCCAGCAGCTTGGAAGGCCGGGAAGCAGATACGCAGTATTTT. Its protein product is CASSLEGREADTQYF.

This sequence joins TRBV19 and TRBJ2-4, with no clear D. V lost 5 bases, J lost 0 bases, and 11 bases lay in between. This CDR3 comprises 15 residues. The germline V gene has CDR1 LNHDA and CDR2 SQIVND (reference sequence). The DNA of the CDR3 is TGTGCCAGTAGTGGCCCTCAGAAAGCCAAAAACATTCAGTACTTC. It encodes CASSGPQKAKNIQYF.

As concerns this clone: The junction shows a germline mismatch at one end, possibly a read error. The chain joins TRBV2 to TRBJ2-3, with TRBD1 as a possible D gene (6 bases). The CDR3 is 16 amino acids. CDR1 is SNHLY and CDR2 is FYNNEI in the germline V gene. Here the CDR3 reads CASREGTPTSTDTQYF. The CDR3 coding sequence is TGTGCCAGCAGAGAAGGGACACCTACCAGCACAGATACGCAGTATTTT.

The chain carries TRBV9 and TRBJ2-2; 10 bases fit TRBD2. This CDR3 is built from 17 residues. J lost 7 bases, V lost 2 bases, and 11 bases had no gene match. Per the germline V gene, CDR1 is SGDLS and CDR2 is YYNGEE. CDR3 region: CASSVRPGTSVIGELFF. The DNA for the CDR3 is TGTGCCAGCAGCGTCCGGCCTGGGACTAGCGTTATCGGGGAGCTGTTTTTT.

The chain recombines TRBV6-1 with TRBJ1-2; TRBD1 is a possible D gene (5 bases). Germline-derived CDR1 and CDR2 are MNHNS and SASEGT. This CDR3 contains 17 residues. The V and J ends lost 1 base and 4 bases respectively, with 19 bases between them. CDR3 nucleotide sequence: TGTGCCAGCAGTGAAGTTTATGGCAGGGAAGTATTCTATGGCTACACCTTC. Translated, it gives CASSEVYGREVFYGYTF.

The chain's CDR3 is CASSGRGRGQGPSGANVLTF. The CDR3 DNA reads as TGTGCCAGCAGTGGCCGGGGGCGGGGACAGGGTCCCTCTGGGGCCAACGTCCTGACTTTC. The genes are TRBV6-1 and TRBJ2-6; 9 bases fit TRBD1. After removal of 4 bases from V and 0 bases from J, the junction contained 13 bases not matched to a gene. The CDR3 extends over 20 amino acids. The germline V gene has CDR1 MNHNS and CDR2 SASEGT.

V is TRBV2 and J is TRBJ2-3; TRBD2 aligns across 14 bases. J gave up 3 bases and V 0 bases, and 5 bases lay outside the gene matches. Germline CDR1 reads SNHLY; CDR2 reads FYNNEI. This CDR3 has 18 residues. CDR3 sequence (DNA): TGTGCCAGCAGTGAAGCGGGACTAGCGGGAGTAAGAACAGATACGCAGTATTTT. Translated: CASSEAGLAGVRTDTQYF.

This clone was counted only a few times. This CDR3 is also generated by other DNA sequences in the sample. V usage is TRBV11-2 and J usage is TRBJ1-3, with TRBD1 identical over 8 bases. After removal of 5 bases from V and 4 bases from J, the junction contained 4 bases not matched to a gene. This CDR3 is built from 14 residues. Per germline, CDR1 SGHAT and CDR2 FQNNGV. CDR3 protein: CASSPGGGGNTIYF. The CDR3 bases are TGTGCCAGCAGCCCAGGGGGCGGAGGAAACACCATATATTTT.

This clone has more than one count but fewer than ten. The chain has TRBV6-4 and TRBJ1-6; D is unclear. CDR1 and CDR2 (germline): MRHNA, SNTAGT. Trimming removed 2 bases at V and 7 bases at J, with 6 bases between. The CDR3 is 13 amino acids. This chain's CDR3 is CASSDRRNSPLHF. CDR3 sequence (DNA): TGTGCCAGCAGTGACAGGAGGAATTCACCCCTCCACTTT.

The J gene is TRBJ2-2, the V gene TRBV4-2; TRBD2 matches at 10 bases. This CDR3 has 17 residues. Germline V lookup: CDR1 LGHNA, CDR2 YNFKEQ. Trimming removed 0 bases from V and 6 bases from J; junction bases left unmatched: 7. The CDR3 DNA reads TGTGCCAGCAGCCAAGATTATCCTAGCGGGAGTCCCGGGGAGCTGTTTTTT. Translating gives CASSQDYPSGSPGELFF.

V usage is TRBV12-3 or TRBV12-4 and J usage is TRBJ2-7; maybe TRBD2 (6 bases). The CDR3 sequence is 13 residues long. V was trimmed by 4 bases and J by 7 bases, leaving 14 bases between them. The chain's CDR3 is CASSSGRSTEQYF. The CDR3 bases are TGTGCCAGCAGTTCCGGGAGATCTACGGAGCAGTACTTC.

The CDR3 protein is CASSLAWTSGNNEQFF. CDR3 sequence (DNA): TGCGCCAGCAGCCTCGCCTGGACTAGCGGTAACAATGAGCAGTTCTTC. The V and J genes are TRBV5-1 and TRBJ2-1, with TRBD2 matching 10 bases. CDR1 is SGHRS, CDR2 YFSETQ, per germline. This CDR3 contains 16 residues. Trimming took 4 bases from V and 5 from J; bases not matched to a gene: 9.

V usage is TRBV5-4 and J usage is TRBJ2-1; possibly TRBD2 for D (7 bases). This CDR3 contains 15 residues. Germline V CDR1 and CDR2: SGHNT, YYREEE (reference sequence). The ends were cut back, 0 bases at V and 8 bases at J, with 15 bases in the middle. The CDR3 DNA sequence: TGTGCCAGCAGCTTGGCGGAGAAGGGGGGGGATGAGCAGTTCTTC. Protein product: CASSLAEKGGDEQFF.

J is TRBJ2-5 and V is TRBV9; 9 bases match TRBD1. J gave up 5 bases and V 0 bases, and 5 bases lay outside the gene matches. Germline values: CDR1 SGDLS, CDR2 YYNGEE. The CDR3 is 15 residues long. The CDR3 here is CASSVGQGGSETQYF. In DNA, the CDR3 is TGTGCCAGCAGCGTAGGACAGGGGGGTTCTGAGACCCAGTACTTC. Drawing the rest from reference TRBV9 and TRBJ2-5, the complete variable domain is DSGVTQTPKHLITATGQRVTLRCSPRSGDLSVYWYQQSLDQGLQFLIQYYNGEERAKGNILERFSAQQFPDLHSELNLSSLELGDSALYFCASSVGQGGSETQYFGPGTRLLVL.

The V call is TRBV7-2, the J call TRBJ2-5; TRBD1 is a possible D gene (5 bases). Trimming removed 0 bases from V and 4 bases from J, with 6 bases in between. CDR1 is SGHTA and CDR2 is FQGNSA in the germline V gene. The CDR3 has 13 residues. The CDR3 here is CASSLARGETQYF. Written as DNA, the CDR3 is TGTGCCAGCAGCTTAGCTAGGGGAGAGACCCAGTACTTC.

In its sample, this clone was seen once. The chain has TRBV7-9 and TRBJ1-2, with D perhaps matching TRBD1 (5 bases). The length of the CDR3 is 17 residues. Trimming cost V 4 bases and J 0 bases, with 18 bases left between them. Germline V gene data show CDR1 as SEHNR and CDR2 as FQNEAQ (reference sequence). CDR3 residues: CASSSTGGGMANYGYTF. CDR3 nucleotides: TGTGCCAGCAGCTCCACCGGGGGGGGAATGGCTAACTATGGCTACACCTTC.

In this sample, this clone turned up once. This chain uses TRBV4-1 with TRBJ2-7; D perhaps matches TRBD2 (6 bases). The ends were cut back, 4 bases at V and 3 bases at J, with 13 bases in the middle. This CDR3 has 14 amino acids. Looked up from germline, CDR1 is MGHRA and CDR2 is YSYEKL. The CDR3 region is CASSRSGLHYEQYF. Written as DNA, the CDR3 is TGCGCCAGCAGCCGGTCGGGACTGCACTACGAGCAGTACTTC.

The rearrangement joins TRBV6-6 to TRBJ2-5; D may be TRBD2 (7 bases). Germline CDR1 and CDR2: MNHNY and SVGAGI (reference sequence). V was cut by 7 bases and J by 9 bases, with 15 bases left in between. This CDR3 has 12 residues. The CDR3 nucleotides read TGTGCCAGCATGAGGGGGGGCGGGGCCCAGTACTTC. It yields the protein CASMRGGGAQYF.

The genes are TRBV3-1 (or the pseudogene TRBV3-2) and TRBJ2-7; tentative D call: TRBD2 (5 bases). Germline loops: CDR1 LGHDT, CDR2 YNNKEL (reference sequence). CDR3 size: 14 residues. Trimming shortened V by 2 bases and J by 4 bases, and 12 bases separated the two germline ends. The CDR3 here is CASSQRDPFYEQYF. In DNA, the CDR3 is TGTGCCAGCAGCCAACGGGATCCCTTTTACGAGCAGTACTTC.

This clone was detected only a few times. The V gene is TRBV5-5, the J gene TRBJ1-6; D might be TRBD1 (6 bases). V was trimmed by 3 bases and J by 8 bases, leaving 15 bases between them. Germline values: CDR1 SGHKS, CDR2 YYEKEE (reference sequence). CDR3 length equals 15 residues. CDR3: CASSSAGTRDSPLHF. CDR3 bases: TGTGCCAGCAGCTCGGCCGGGACAAGGGATTCACCCCTCCACTTT.

The chain couples TRBV7-6 to TRBJ2-1; TRBD1 matches at 8 bases. CDR1 is SGHVS and CDR2 is FNYEAQ in the germline V gene. V dropped 1 base and J dropped 3; count of bases not matched to a gene: 5. CDR3 length: 16 amino acids. CDR3: CASSLDGTGDYNEQFF. DNA for the CDR3: TGTGCCAGCAGCTTAGATGGGACAGGAGACTACAATGAGCAGTTCTTC.

The rearrangement joins TRBV7-9 to TRBJ1-6; D remains unclear. Trimming removed 6 bases from V and 0 bases from J, with 9 bases in between. CDR1 is SEHNR, CDR2 FQNEAQ, per germline (reference sequence). The CDR3 is 15 residues long. In DNA form, the CDR3 reads TGTGCCAGCAGGTCAGGATTCTCCTATAATTCACCCCTCCACTTT. Encoded protein: CASRSGFSYNSPLHF.

The sample holds one count of this clone. The chain links TRBV6-5 to TRBJ2-7, with 7 bases lining up with TRBD2. From germline, CDR1 is MNHEY and CDR2 SVGAGI. V shed 7 bases, J shed 4 bases, and the junction held 10 bases outside the gene matches. This CDR3 comprises 14 residues. CDR3 sequence: CASIFSGISYEQYF. CDR3 DNA sequence: TGTGCCAGCATTTTCAGCGGGATCTCGTACGAGCAGTACTTC.

The chain is built from TRBV28 and TRBJ2-1, with 10 bases that match TRBD2. CDR3 length: 18 amino acids. Germline CDR1 reads MDHEN; CDR2 reads SYDVKM. With 4 bases clipped from V and 4 bases from J, the junction kept 13 bases outside the gene matches. The DNA for the CDR3 is TGTGCCAGCAGTTGGCTAGCGGGAGTCAGGGGGCGGTACAATGAGCAGTTCTTC. It specifies CASSWLAGVRGRYNEQFF.

The CDR3 loop is CASSSADRAGNTIYF. For the CDR3, the DNA is TGTGCCAGCAGTAGCGCGGACAGGGCTGGAAACACCATATATTTT. This chain connects TRBV28 to TRBJ1-3; 8 bases align to TRBD1. The CDR3 sequence is 15 residues long. J was trimmed by 2 bases and V by 5 bases; bases with no gene match: 5. Germline V gene lookup returns CDR1 MDHEN and CDR2 SYDVKM.

As DNA, the CDR3 is TGTGCCAGCAGGGGGGACAGGGGCGCCTACGAGCAGTACTTC. Encoded protein: CASRGDRGAYEQYF. The rearrangement joins TRBV27 to TRBJ2-7; 10 nucleotides line up with TRBD1. Germline lookup yields CDR1 MNHEY and CDR2 SMNVEV (reference sequence). V lost 6 bases, J lost 2 bases, and 4 bases stayed unmatched. The CDR3 is 14 residues long.